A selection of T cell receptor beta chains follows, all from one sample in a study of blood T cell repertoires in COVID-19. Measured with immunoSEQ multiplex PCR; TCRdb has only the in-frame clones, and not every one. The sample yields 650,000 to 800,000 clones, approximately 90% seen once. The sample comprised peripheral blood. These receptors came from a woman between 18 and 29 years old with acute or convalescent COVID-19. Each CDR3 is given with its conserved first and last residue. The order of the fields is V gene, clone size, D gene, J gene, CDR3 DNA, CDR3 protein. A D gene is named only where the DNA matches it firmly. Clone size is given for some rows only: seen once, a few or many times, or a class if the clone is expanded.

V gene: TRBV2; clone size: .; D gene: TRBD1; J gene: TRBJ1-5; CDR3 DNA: TGTGCCAGCGGTTGGGACAGGGACAATCAGCCCCAGCATTTT; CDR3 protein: CASGWDRDNQPQHF
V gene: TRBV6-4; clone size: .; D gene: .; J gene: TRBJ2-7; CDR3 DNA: TGTGCCAGCACGAAGACAGGCTGTGGCGAGCAGTACTTC; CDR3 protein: CASTKTGCGEQYF
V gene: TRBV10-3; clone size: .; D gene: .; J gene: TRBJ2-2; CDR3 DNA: TGTGCCATCATGGACATCAAAGGGAACACCGGGGAGCTGTTTTTT; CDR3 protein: CAIMDIKGNTGELFF
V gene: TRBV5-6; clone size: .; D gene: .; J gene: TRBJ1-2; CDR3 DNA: TGTGCCAGCAGCTCTGGGAGAGGGAGGTCCCTTAACTATGGCTACACCTTC; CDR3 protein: CASSSGRGRSLNYGYTF
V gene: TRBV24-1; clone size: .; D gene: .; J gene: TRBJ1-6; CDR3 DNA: TGTGCCACCAGTGATTCACAGATCAATAATTCACCCCTCCACTTT; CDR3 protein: CATSDSQINNSPLHF
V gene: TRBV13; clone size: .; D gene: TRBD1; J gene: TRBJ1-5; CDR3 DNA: TGTGCCAGCAGCTCCGGGACAGGGGGCAGGCAGCCCCAGCATTTT; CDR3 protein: CASSSGTGGRQPQHF
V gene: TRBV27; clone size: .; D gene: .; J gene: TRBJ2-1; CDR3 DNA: TGTGCCAGCAGTTTCCGGGAGACCTACAATGAGCAGTTCTTC; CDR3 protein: CASSFRETYNEQFF
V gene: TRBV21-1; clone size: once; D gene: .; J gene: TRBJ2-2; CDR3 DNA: TGTGCCAGCAGGACAGGGCGGTACACCGGGGAGCTGTTTTTT; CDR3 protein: CASRTGRYTGELFF
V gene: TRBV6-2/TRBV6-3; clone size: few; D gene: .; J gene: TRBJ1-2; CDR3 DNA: TGTGCCAGCAGTCGTGGAGCTGGCTACACCTTC; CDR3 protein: CASSRGAGYTF
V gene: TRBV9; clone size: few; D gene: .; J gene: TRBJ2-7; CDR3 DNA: TGTGCCAGCAGCGGTGACAGTGGACCGAATCAGGAGCAGTACTTC; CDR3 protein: CASSGDSGPNQEQYF
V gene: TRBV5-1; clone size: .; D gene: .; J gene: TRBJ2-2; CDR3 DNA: TGCGCCAGCAGCTTGGCCCTAGTCCCCGGGGAGCTGTTTTTT; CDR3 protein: CASSLALVPGELFF
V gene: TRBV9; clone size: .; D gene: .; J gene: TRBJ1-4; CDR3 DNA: TGTGCCAGCAGCGACACAGGATCAACTAATGAAAAACTGTTTTTT; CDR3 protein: CASSDTGSTNEKLFF
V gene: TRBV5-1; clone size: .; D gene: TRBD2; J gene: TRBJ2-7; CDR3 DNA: TGCGCCAGCAGCTTGGAGGTCGGGAGGGAGCAGTACTTC; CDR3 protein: CASSLEVGREQYF
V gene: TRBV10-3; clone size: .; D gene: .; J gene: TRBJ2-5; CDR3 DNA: TGTGCCATCAGTGCCGGTCAAGAGACCCAGTACTTC; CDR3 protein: CAISAGQETQYF
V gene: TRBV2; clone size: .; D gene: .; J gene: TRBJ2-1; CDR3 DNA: TGTGCAAGCAGTGAAAGGCAGACTACCAAAATCAATGAGCAGTTCTTC; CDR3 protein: CASSERQTTKINEQFF
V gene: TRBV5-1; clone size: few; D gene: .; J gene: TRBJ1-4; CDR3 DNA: TGCGCCAGCAGCTTGGCCGGAGGCGCTAATGAAAAACTGTTTTTT; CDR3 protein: CASSLAGGANEKLFF
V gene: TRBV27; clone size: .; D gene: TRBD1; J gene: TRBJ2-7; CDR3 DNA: TGTGCCAGCACCGATACGGGACAGTCCTACGAGCAGTACTTC; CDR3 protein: CASTDTGQSYEQYF
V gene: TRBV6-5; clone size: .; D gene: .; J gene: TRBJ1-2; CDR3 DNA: TGTGCCAGCAGTTACGGGACAAGCTATGGCTACACCTTC; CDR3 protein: CASSYGTSYGYTF
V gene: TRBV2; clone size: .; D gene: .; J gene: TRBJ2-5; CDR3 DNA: TGTGCCAGCAGTGACGGTCAAGAGACCCAGTACTTC; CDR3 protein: CASSDGQETQYF
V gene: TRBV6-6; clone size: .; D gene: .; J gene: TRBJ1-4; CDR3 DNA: TGTGCCAGCAGATCTCATCGGGAGTCTAATGAAAAACTGTTTTTT; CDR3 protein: CASRSHRESNEKLFF
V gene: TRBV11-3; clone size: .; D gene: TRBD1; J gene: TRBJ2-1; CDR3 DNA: TGTGCCAGCAGCCCCCGGGGACAGAATCGCAATGAGCAGTTCTTC; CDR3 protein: CASSPRGQNRNEQFF
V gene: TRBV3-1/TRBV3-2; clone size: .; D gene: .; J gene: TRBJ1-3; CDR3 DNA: TGTGCCAGCAGCCCCCCCAGGGGCATATCTGGAAACACCATATATTTT; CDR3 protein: CASSPPRGISGNTIYF
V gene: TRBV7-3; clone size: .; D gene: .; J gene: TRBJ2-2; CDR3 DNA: TGTGCCAGCAGCTCCAGTCCTACCGGGGAGCTGTTTTTT; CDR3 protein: CASSSSPTGELFF
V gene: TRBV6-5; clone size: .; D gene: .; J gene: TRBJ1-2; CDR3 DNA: TGTGCCAGCAGCGGCCCCGCCGGGGTCTATGGCTACACCTTC; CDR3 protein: CASSGPAGVYGYTF
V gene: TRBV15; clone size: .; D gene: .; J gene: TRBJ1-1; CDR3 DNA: TGTGCCACCAGCAGAGGGACAGTGAACACTGAAGCTTTCTTT; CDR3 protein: CATSRGTVNTEAFF
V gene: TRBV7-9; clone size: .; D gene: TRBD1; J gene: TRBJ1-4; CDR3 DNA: TGTGCCAGCAGCGAAACGACAGGGGAAAAACTGTTTTTT; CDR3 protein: CASSETTGEKLFF
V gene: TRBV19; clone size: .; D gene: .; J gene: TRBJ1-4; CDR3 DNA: TGTGCCAGTAGGCGCGGAGGGGAGGAAAAACTGTTTTTT; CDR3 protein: CASRRGGEEKLFF
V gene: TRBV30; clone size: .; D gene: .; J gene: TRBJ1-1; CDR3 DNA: TGTGCCTGGAGTGTGGCCAGAACCACTGAAGCTTTCTTT; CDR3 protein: CAWSVARTTEAFF
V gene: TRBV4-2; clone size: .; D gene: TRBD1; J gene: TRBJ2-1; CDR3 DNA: TGTGCCAGCAGCCGTACTACAGGGGGGAATGAGCAGTTCTTC; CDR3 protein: CASSRTTGGNEQFF
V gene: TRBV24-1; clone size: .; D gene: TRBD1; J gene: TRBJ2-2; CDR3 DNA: TGTGCCACCAGTGAAGGGACAGAAACCGGGGAGCTGTTTTTT; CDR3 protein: CATSEGTETGELFF
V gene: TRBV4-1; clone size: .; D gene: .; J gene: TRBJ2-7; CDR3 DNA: TGCGCCAGCAGCCCCTTTGGGGAGAGCTCCTACGAGCAGTACTTC; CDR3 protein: CASSPFGESSYEQYF
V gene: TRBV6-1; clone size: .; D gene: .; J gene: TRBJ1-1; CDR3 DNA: TGTGCCAGCAGTGACATGGCTGGGAGGAACACTGAAGCTTTCTTT; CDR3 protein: CASSDMAGRNTEAFF
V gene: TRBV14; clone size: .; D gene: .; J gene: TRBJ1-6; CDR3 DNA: TGTGCCAGCAGCCAATTTCAGAAAGGGGGTTCACCCCTCCACTTT; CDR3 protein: CASSQFQKGGSPLHF
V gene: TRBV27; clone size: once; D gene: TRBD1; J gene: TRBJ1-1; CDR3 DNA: TGTGCCAGCAGGCCTACAGGGGGAACTGAAGCTTTCTTT; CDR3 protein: CASRPTGGTEAFF
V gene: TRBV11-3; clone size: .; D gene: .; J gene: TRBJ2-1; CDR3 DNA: TGTGCCAGCAGCTTAAGGATCGGTCATGAGGTAGATGAGCAGTTCTTC; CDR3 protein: CASSLRIGHEVDEQFF
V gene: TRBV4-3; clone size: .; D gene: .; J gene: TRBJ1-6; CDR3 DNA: TGCGCCAGCAGCCAAGGGCAGGATAATTCACCCCTCCACTTT; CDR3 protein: CASSQGQDNSPLHF
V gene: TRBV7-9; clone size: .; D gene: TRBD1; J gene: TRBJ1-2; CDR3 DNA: TGTGCCAGCAGCTGGACAGGGGCCTATGGCTACACCTTC; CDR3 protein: CASSWTGAYGYTF
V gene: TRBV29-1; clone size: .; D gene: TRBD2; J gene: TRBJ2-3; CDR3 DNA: TGCAGCGTTGAGGGGCGGGGGGATACGCAGTATTTT; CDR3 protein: CSVEGRGDTQYF
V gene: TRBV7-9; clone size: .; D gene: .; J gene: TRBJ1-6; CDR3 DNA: TGTGCCAGCAGACCAGCGGGAATTAATAATTCACCCCTCCACTTT; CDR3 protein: CASRPAGINNSPLHF
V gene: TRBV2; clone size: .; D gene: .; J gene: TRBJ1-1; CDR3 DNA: TGTGCCAGCAGTGGGGCGTATTTAGGCACTGAAGCTTTCTTT; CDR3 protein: CASSGAYLGTEAFF
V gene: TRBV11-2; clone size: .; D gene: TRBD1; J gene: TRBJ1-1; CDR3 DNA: TGTGCCAGCAGCACCGGACAGGATCAACTATACACTGAAGCTTTCTTT; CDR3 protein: CASSTGQDQLYTEAFF
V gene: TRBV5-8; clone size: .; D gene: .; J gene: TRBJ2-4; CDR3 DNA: TGTGCCAGCCTTATTGAGGCCCTAAATATTCAGTACTTC; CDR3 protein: CASLIEALNIQYF
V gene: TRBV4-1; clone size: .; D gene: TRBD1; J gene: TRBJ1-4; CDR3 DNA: TGCGCCAGCAGCCTTAGGACAGGGGATGAAAAACTGTTTTTT; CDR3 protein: CASSLRTGDEKLFF
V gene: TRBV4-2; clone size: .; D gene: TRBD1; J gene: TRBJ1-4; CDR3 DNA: TGTGCCAGCAGCCAAGATCGTGGGACAGGGCTCCTGTTTTTT; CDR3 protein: CASSQDRGTGLLFF
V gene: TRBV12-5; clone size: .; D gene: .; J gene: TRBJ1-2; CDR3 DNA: TGTGCTAGTGGTTTGACCCTGGAGGGAAACTATGGCTACACCTTC; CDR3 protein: CASGLTLEGNYGYTF
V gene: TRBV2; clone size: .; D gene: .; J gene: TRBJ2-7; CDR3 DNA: TGTGCCAGCCTTGGGCCGGTAACCTACGAGCAGTACTTC; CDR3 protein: CASLGPVTYEQYF
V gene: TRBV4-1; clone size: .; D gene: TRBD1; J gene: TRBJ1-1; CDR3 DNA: TGCGCCAGCAGCCGAGTGCTTCAGGGGGAAACTGAAGCTTTCTTT; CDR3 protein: CASSRVLQGETEAFF
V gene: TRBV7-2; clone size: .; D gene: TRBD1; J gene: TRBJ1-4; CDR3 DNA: TGTGCCAGCAGCTGGAGCGAGACAGGGTCAGGGGAAAAACTGTTTTTT; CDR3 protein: CASSWSETGSGEKLFF
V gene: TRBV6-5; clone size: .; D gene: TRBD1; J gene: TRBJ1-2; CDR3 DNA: TGTGCCAGCCGACGGGACAGGGGCTATGGCTACACCTTC; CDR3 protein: CASRRDRGYGYTF
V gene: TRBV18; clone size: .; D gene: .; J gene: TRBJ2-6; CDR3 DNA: TGTGCCAGCTCACCTTTCAGGGATCCAAGCTCTGGGGCCAACGTCCTGACTTTC; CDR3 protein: CASSPFRDPSSGANVLTF
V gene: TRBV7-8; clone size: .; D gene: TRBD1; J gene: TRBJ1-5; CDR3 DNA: TGTGCCAGCAGCTTAGCCGGGACAGGGGGCCTTAGCAATCAGCCCCAGCATTTT; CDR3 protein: CASSLAGTGGLSNQPQHF
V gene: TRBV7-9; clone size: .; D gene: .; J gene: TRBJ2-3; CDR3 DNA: TGTGCCAGCAGCTCCGGACAAGACCCAGATACGCAGTATTTT; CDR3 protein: CASSSGQDPDTQYF
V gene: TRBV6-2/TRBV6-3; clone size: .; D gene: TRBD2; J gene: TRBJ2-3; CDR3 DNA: TGTGCCAGCAGTACCGGGACTAGCGGGGCCACAGATACGCAGTATTTT; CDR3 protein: CASSTGTSGATDTQYF
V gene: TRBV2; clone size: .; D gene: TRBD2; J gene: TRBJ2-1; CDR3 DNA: TGTGCCAGCAGCGGTTCGCTAGCGGGGGGACAAGGGGTCAATGAGCAGTTCTTC; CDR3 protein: CASSGSLAGGQGVNEQFF